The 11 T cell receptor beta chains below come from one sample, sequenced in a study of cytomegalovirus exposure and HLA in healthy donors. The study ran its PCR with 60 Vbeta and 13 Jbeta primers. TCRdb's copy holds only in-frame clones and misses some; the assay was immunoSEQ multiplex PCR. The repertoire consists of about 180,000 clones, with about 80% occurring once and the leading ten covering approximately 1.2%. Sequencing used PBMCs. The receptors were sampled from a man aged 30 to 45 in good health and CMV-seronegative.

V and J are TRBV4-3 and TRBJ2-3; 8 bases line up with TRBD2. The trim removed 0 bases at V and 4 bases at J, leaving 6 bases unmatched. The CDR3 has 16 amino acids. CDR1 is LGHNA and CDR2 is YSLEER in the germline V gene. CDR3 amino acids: CASSQDESGSSDTQYF. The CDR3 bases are TGCGCCAGCAGCCAAGATGAGAGCGGGAGCTCAGATACGCAGTATTTT.

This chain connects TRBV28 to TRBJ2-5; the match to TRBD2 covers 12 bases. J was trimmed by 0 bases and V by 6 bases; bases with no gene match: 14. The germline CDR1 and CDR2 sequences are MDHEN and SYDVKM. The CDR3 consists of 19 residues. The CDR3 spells CASSRGLAGMGGHQETQYF. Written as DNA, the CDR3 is TGTGCCAGCAGCCGTGGACTAGCGGGGATGGGGGGGCACCAAGAGACCCAGTACTTC.

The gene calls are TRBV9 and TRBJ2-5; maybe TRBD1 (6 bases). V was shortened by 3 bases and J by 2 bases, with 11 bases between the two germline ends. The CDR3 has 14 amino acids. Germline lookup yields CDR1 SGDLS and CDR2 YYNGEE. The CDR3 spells CASSAGQIQETQYF. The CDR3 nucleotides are TGTGCCAGCAGCGCCGGACAGATACAAGAGACCCAGTACTTC.

This CDR3 reads CASSPQTSGGPHEQYF. CDR3 nucleotide sequence: TGTGCCAGCTCACCGCAAACTAGCGGGGGTCCACACGAGCAGTACTTC. The J gene is TRBJ2-7, the V gene TRBV18; TRBD2 aligns across 11 bases. Looked up from germline, CDR1 is KGHSH and CDR2 is LQKENI. With V trimmed by 3 bases and J by 5 bases, 9 bases remained unmatched. This CDR3 is 16 amino acids long.

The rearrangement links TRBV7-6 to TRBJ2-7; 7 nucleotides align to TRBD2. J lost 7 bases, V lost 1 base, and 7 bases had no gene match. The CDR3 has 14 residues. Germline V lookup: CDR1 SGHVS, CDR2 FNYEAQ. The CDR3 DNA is TGTGCCAGCAGCTTAGAGGGAGGGCCGGGGGAGCAGTACTTC. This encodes CASSLEGGPGEQYF.

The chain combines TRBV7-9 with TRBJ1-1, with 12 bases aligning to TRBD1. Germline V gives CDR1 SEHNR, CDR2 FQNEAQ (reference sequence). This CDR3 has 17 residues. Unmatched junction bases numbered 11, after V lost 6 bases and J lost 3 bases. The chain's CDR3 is CASRRTGTGGRDTEAFF. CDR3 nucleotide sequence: TGTGCCAGCAGGCGCACCGGGACAGGGGGCCGGGACACTGAAGCTTTCTTT.

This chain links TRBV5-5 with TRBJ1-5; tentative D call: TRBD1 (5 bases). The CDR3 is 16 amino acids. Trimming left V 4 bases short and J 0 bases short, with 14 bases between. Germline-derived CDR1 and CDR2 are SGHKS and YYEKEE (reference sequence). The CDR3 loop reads CASSHFGGVSNQPQHF. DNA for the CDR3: TGTGCCAGCAGCCACTTTGGGGGGGTTAGCAATCAGCCCCAGCATTTT.

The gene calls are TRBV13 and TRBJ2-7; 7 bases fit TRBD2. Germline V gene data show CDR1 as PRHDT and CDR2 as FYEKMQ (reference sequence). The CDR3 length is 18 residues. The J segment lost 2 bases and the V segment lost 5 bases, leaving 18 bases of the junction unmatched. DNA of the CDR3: TGTGCCAGCAGCCCCGGCGGGACTGTCCAGCGGGGACCCTACGAGCAGTACTTC. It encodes CASSPGGTVQRGPYEQYF.

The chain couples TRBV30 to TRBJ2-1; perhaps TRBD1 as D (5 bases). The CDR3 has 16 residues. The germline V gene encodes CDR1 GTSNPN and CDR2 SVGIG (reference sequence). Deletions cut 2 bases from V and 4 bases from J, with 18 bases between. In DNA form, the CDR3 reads TGTGCCTGGAGTAGGACAACCCCGCAAAGATACAATGAGCAGTTCTTC. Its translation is CAWSRTTPQRYNEQFF. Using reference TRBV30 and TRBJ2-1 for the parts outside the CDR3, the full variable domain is SQTIHQWPATLVQPVGSPLSLECTVEGTSNPNLYWYRQAAGRGLQLLFYSVGIGQISSEVPQNLSASRPQDRQFILSSKKLLLSDSGFYLCAWSRTTPQRYNEQFFGPGTRLTVL.

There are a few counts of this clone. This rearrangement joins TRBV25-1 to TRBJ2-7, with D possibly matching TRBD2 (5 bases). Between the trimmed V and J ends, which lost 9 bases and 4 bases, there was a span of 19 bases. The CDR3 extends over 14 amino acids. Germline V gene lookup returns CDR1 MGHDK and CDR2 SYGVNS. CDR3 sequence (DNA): TGTGCCAGTCGCCGAGGCCAGCGGCCTTACGAGCAGTACTTC. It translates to CASRRGQRPYEQYF.

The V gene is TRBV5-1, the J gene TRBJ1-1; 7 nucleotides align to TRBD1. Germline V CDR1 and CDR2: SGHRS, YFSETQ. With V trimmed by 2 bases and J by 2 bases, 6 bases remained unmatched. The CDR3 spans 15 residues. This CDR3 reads CASSFGTAQNTEAFF. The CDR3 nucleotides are TGCGCCAGCAGCTTTGGGACAGCGCAAAACACTGAAGCTTTCTTT. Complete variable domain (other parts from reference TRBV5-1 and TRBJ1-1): KAGVTQTPRYLIKTRGQQVTLSCSPISGHRSVSWYQQTPGQGLQFLFEYFSETQRNKGNFPGRFSGRQFSNSRSEMNVSTLELGDSALYLCASSFGTAQNTEAFFGQGTRLTVV.